This is a list of T cell receptor beta chains from one sample in a study of blood T cells in healthy people across ages. TCRdb independently ran MiXCR on the 5' RACE reads; one entry per CDR3 protein. Of under 1,000,000 distinct CDR3 sequences listed, around 36% are singletons. Material: blood. These receptors came from a man in his late teens or twenties in good health. The CDR3 runs from the conserved cysteine through the conserved F or W. The D gene is left open where the match is weak. The size field is filled for only some rows; it gives once, few, many or a size class.

j_gene	abundance	v_gene	d_gene	CDR3aa	CDR3nt
TRBJ2-1	once	TRBV11-3	NA	CASSLTANSYNEQFF	TGTGCCAGCAGCTTGACAGCGAATTCCTACAATGAGCAGTTCTTC
TRBJ2-7	many	TRBV29-1	TRBD1	CSVERGQGDEQYF	TGCAGCGTTGAAAGGGGACAGGGGGACGAGCAGTACTTC
TRBJ2-2	NA	TRBV6-1	TRBD2	CASTPRVWASGGELFF	TGTGCCAGCACCCCTCGGGTTTGGGCTAGCGGAGGGGAGCTGTTTTTT
TRBJ1-2	many	TRBV6-6	TRBD1	CASSRGQDYGYTF	TGTGCCAGCAGTAGGGGACAGGACTATGGCTACACCTTC
TRBJ1-2	NA	TRBV12-3/TRBV12-4	TRBD1	CASSVRTGFDGYTF	TGTGCCAGCAGTGTAAGGACAGGGTTCGATGGCTACACCTTC
TRBJ2-3	NA	TRBV7-3	NA	CASSFTFTDTQYF	TGTGCCAGCAGCTTTACGTTCACAGATACGCAGTATTTT
TRBJ1-1	NA	TRBV27	NA	CASSTKVNTEAFF	TGTGCCAGCAGCACCAAGGTGAACACTGAAGCTTTCTTT
TRBJ2-3	NA	TRBV5-1	TRBD1	CASSLTGQGTADTQYF	TGCGCCAGCAGCTTGACGGGACAGGGGACCGCAGATACGCAGTATTTT
TRBJ2-5	NA	TRBV12-3/TRBV12-4	NA	CASSFGVGGGGWDEQYF	TGTGCCAGCAGTTTCGGCGTCGGAGGGGGTGGTTGGGATGAGCAGTACTTC
TRBJ2-5	NA	TRBV27	NA	CASSFLGSLQYF	TGTGCCAGCAGTTTCCTTGGGAGTCTCCAGTACTTC
TRBJ1-4	few	TRBV9	NA	CASSPRATTNEKLFF	TGTGCCAGCAGCCCCCGGGCTACAACTAATGAAAAACTGTTTTTT
TRBJ2-5	few	TRBV11-2	TRBD1	CASSLAPTGQETQYF	TGTGCCAGCAGCTTAGCCCCGACAGGGCAAGAGACCCAGTACTTC
TRBJ1-1	NA	TRBV4-1	NA	CASSQDKGTEAFF	TGCGCCAGCAGCCAAGATAAGGGGACTGAAGCTTTCTTT
TRBJ2-5	NA	TRBV20-1	NA	CSARESGFEETQYF	TGCAGTGCTAGAGAGTCTGGGTTCGAGGAGACCCAGTACTTC
TRBJ1-2	many	TRBV20-1	TRBD1	CSARGTGRGGLYLGYTF	TGCAGTGCTAGGGGGACAGGGCGCGGTGGTTTGTACCTTGGCTACACCTTC
TRBJ2-1	NA	TRBV5-1	NA	CASSQGSSNEQFF	TGCGCCAGCAGTCAGGGGAGTAGCAATGAGCAGTTCTTC
TRBJ1-6	many	TRBV29-1	TRBD1	CSVETGDNSPLHF	TGCAGCGTTGAGACAGGGGATAATTCACCCCTCCACTTT
TRBJ1-4	few	TRBV28	TRBD1	CASNPGQGAREKLFF	TGTGCCAGCAATCCGGGACAGGGGGCTCGGGAAAAACTGTTTTTT
TRBJ1-1	NA	TRBV12-3/TRBV12-4	NA	CASRTGVGTEAFF	TGTGCCAGCAGGACGGGAGTGGGGACTGAAGCTTTCTTT
TRBJ2-1	many	TRBV14	TRBD2	CASSLGLAVGNEQFF	TGTGCCAGCAGCCTGGGACTAGCGGTAGGAAATGAGCAGTTCTTC
TRBJ2-3	once	TRBV9	NA	CACSISGNTDTQYF	TGTGCCTGCAGCATCAGCGGTAACACAGATACGCAGTATTTT
TRBJ1-5	NA	TRBV6-5	NA	CASSYAGGGNQPQHF	TGTGCCAGCAGTTATGCCGGAGGAGGCAATCAGCCCCAGCATTTT
TRBJ2-7	NA	TRBV30	NA	CAWLRDRVYNEQYF	TGTGCCTGGCTGCGGGACAGAGTATACAATGAGCAGTACTTC
TRBJ2-7	NA	TRBV4-3	NA	CASSQFPRTVSSYEQYF	TGCGCCAGCAGCCAATTTCCCCGGACAGTGAGCTCCTACGAGCAGTACTTC
TRBJ2-2	NA	TRBV4-2	NA	CASSQVGETGELFF	TGTGCCAGCAGCCAAGTTGGAGAAACCGGGGAGCTGTTTTTT
TRBJ1-2	few	TRBV18	TRBD1	CASSKSRDSPIVYGYTF	TGTGCCAGCTCAAAGAGCCGGGACAGCCCTATTGTTTATGGCTACACCTTC
TRBJ2-7	few	TRBV6-2/TRBV6-3	NA	CARLPLGEASYEQYF	TGTGCCAGGCTGCCGTTGGGGGAAGCCTCCTACGAGCAGTACTTC
TRBJ1-4	few	TRBV20-1	TRBD1	CSARDRGQGEKLFF	TGCAGTGCTAGAGATCGAGGACAGGGGGAAAAACTGTTTTTT
TRBJ1-2	NA	TRBV6-1	NA	CASRNSLREYRGYTF	TGTGCCAGCAGGAATAGTCTAAGGGAGTATCGAGGCTACACCTTC